This T cell receptor (beta chain) was retrieved from a study of blood T cell repertoires in COVID-19. J gave up 6 bases and V 8 bases, and 9 bases lay outside the gene matches. This CDR3 region has 15 residues. The germline V gene has CDR1 SNHLY and CDR2 FYNNEI. Allocation to cohorts depended on clinical history reported by the participants. Study processing details: Reference gene primer amplification yielded estimated nucleated cell counts. Sequencing used immunoSEQ multiplex PCR; TCRdb keeps in-frame clones, though not all of them. V, J and clone size reflect that table, while D and trimming were determined from the DNA. The sample contains approximately 300,000 clones, 85% to 90% of which appear only once.

The sequence came from a man aged 25 to 40 who had recovered from COVID-19. The chain links TRBV2 to TRBJ2-1, with TRBD2 matching over 11 bases. What was sequenced was PBMCs or T cells enriched from blood (not recorded which). The CDR3 DNA reads TGTGCCAGCTACGCCGGGACTAGCGGATCCAATGAGCAGTTCTTC. As protein: CASYAGTSGSNEQFF.